The 17 T cell receptor beta chains given below trace back to one sample, sequenced in a study of T cell repertoires in cytomegalovirus infection. TCRdb processed the reads anew with MiXCR; each CDR3 protein has one entry. The data hold approximately 170,000 distinct CDR3 sequences, with 17% observed a single time. The sample comprised CD8+ T cells from PBMCs. These receptors were taken from a human donor in good health (CMV status not recorded). Some clones in this sample may be carry-over from other donors' samples.

The rearrangement joins TRBV6-2 or TRBV6-3 to TRBJ2-2; 9 bases agree with TRBD1. The germline V gene encodes CDR1 MNHEY and CDR2 SVGEGT. V lost 6 bases and J lost 3; bases outside the gene matches: 11. This CDR3 has 17 residues. Written as DNA, the CDR3 is TGTGCCAGCAGATTTATACCTGGGACAGGGTACACCGGGGAGCTGTTTTTT. This gives the protein CASRFIPGTGYTGELFF.

The V and J genes are TRBV20-1 and TRBJ2-7; 8 nucleotides align to TRBD2. The CDR3 is made up of 13 amino acids. V was pared by 1 base and J by 3 bases, with 2 bases of the junction left unmatched. CDR1 and CDR2 (germline): DFQATT, SNEGSKA (reference sequence). The CDR3 here is CSARGSGSYEQYF. CDR3 nucleotide sequence: TGCAGTGCTAGAGGGAGCGGGAGCTACGAGCAGTACTTC.

The chain is built from TRBV4-3 and TRBJ2-1; 9 nucleotides match TRBD2. J was trimmed by 7 bases and V by 3 bases; bases with no gene match: 10. CDR1 is LGHNA and CDR2 is YSLEER in the germline V gene. There are 16 residues in the CDR3. CDR3 loop: CASSHASGGPGNEQFF. The CDR3 DNA reads as TGCGCCAGCAGCCACGCCAGCGGGGGGCCGGGGAATGAGCAGTTCTTC.

The genes are TRBV15 and TRBJ2-1; no firm D call. CDR1 and CDR2 (germline): LNHNV, YYDKDF (reference sequence). This CDR3 spans 13 amino acids. V shed 5 bases and J shed 8 bases, with 13 bases lying between them. DNA of the CDR3: TGTGCCACCAGCGGTACGTTAGTGGATGAGCAGTTCTTC. It codes for CATSGTLVDEQFF.

This clonotype was seen at least ten times. V gene TRBV7-2 combines with J gene TRBJ2-7; D gene uncertain. This CDR3 contains 13 residues. Per the germline V gene, CDR1 is SGHTA and CDR2 is FQGNSA. The ends were cut back, 5 bases at V and 3 bases at J, with 11 bases in the middle. CDR3 DNA: TGTGCCAGCAGCCCCACCTACTACTACGAGCAGTACTTC. Translating it yields CASSPTYYYEQYF. The full variable domain, rest sourced from reference TRBV7-2 and TRBJ2-7, is GAGVSQSPSNKVTEKGKDVELRCDPISGHTALYWYRQSLGQGLEFLIYFQGNSAPDKSGLPSDRFSAERTGGSVSTLTIQRTQQEDSAVYLCASSPTYYYEQYFGPGTRLTVT.

This clonotype was observed a few times. The chain couples TRBV12-3 or TRBV12-4 to TRBJ1-4; TRBD1 matches at 8 bases. The CDR3 runs to 15 residues. V lost 4 bases to trimming and J lost 8 bases; unmatched junction nucleotides: 9. The CDR3 spells CASSSPDRGYEKLFF. As DNA, the CDR3 is TGTGCCAGCAGTTCACCAGACAGGGGTTACGAAAAACTGTTTTTT.

The chain carries TRBV3-1 and TRBJ2-1; 11 bases map to TRBD2. Germline-derived CDR1 and CDR2 are LGHDT and YNNKEL (reference sequence). The V and J ends lost 3 bases and 3 bases, in that order; junction bases with no gene match: 13. This CDR3 is 19 amino acids long. The DNA of the CDR3 is TGTGCCAGCAGCCAGGGAACTTCGGGACTAGCGGACTACTACAATGAGCAGTTCTTC. This translates into CASSQGTSGLADYYNEQFF.

The J gene is TRBJ2-1, the V gene TRBV19; D perhaps matches TRBD1 (5 bases). Trimming took 5 bases from V and 3 from J, leaving 17 bases between them. The CDR3 is made up of 16 amino acids. Germline CDR1 reads LNHDA; CDR2 reads SQIVND (reference sequence). CDR3 bases: TGTGCCAGTAGTCCAGTGGGTATGGGGCTCTACAATGAGCAGTTCTTC. It encodes CASSPVGMGLYNEQFF. The full variable domain, in which reference TRBV19 and TRBJ2-1 provide the parts outside the CDR3, is DGGITQSPKYLFRKEGQNVTLSCEQNLNHDAMYWYRQDPGQGLRLIYYSQIVNDFQKGDIAEGYSVSREKKESFPLTVTSAQKNPTAFYLCASSPVGMGLYNEQFFGPGTRLTVL.

The chain recombines TRBV28 with TRBJ2-7; 9 bases fit TRBD2. This CDR3 is built from 12 residues. Germline loops: CDR1 MDHEN, CDR2 SYDVKM. DNA of the CDR3: TGTGCGATAGCGGGAGAGCTTTACGAGCAGTACTTC. Its translation is CAIAGELYEQYF.

The chain carries TRBV7-2 and TRBJ1-2, with D hard to call. The CDR3 consists of 16 residues. Germline CDR1 and CDR2: SGHTA and FQGNSA. V was pared by 6 bases and J by 0 bases, with 17 bases between. DNA of the CDR3: TGTGCCAGCAGTAAACTCCGGGGAACAGCTAACTATGGCTACACCTTC. This encodes CASSKLRGTANYGYTF.

This clonotype was picked up a small number of times. The chain is built from TRBV14 and TRBJ1-1; no clear D gene. This CDR3 contains 14 residues. Trimming took off 4 bases at V and 6 bases at J, with 15 bases between the two ends. From germline, CDR1 is SGHDN and CDR2 FVKESK. CDR3 sequence (DNA): TGTGCCAGCAGCCCGATGGGCCCGTCCCCTGAAGCTTTCTTT. Translating gives CASSPMGPSPEAFF. The whole variable domain, filled in from reference TRBV14 and TRBJ1-1, reads EAGVTQFPSHSVIEKGQTVTLRCDPISGHDNLYWYRRVMGKEIKFLLHFVKESKQDESGMPNNRFLAERTGGTYSTLKVQPAELEDSGVYFCASSPMGPSPEAFFGQGTRLTVV.

The chain uses TRBV19 and TRBJ2-7; TRBD1 agrees at 7 bases. V gave up 1 base and J gave up 3 bases; unmatched junction bases: 6. Germline V gives CDR1 LNHDA, CDR2 SQIVND (reference sequence). The CDR3 totals 15 residues. CDR3 DNA: TGTGCCAGTAGTATAGCCGGGACAGCAAACTACGAGCAGTACTTC. Translation gives CASSIAGTANYEQYF. Variable domain in full (rest from reference TRBV19 and TRBJ2-7): DGGITQSPKYLFRKEGQNVTLSCEQNLNHDAMYWYRQDPGQGLRLIYYSQIVNDFQKGDIAEGYSVSREKKESFPLTVTSAQKNPTAFYLCASSIAGTANYEQYFGPGTRLTVT.

The rearrangement joins TRBV20-1 to TRBJ1-1; D remains ambiguous. The CDR3 covers 15 residues. Trimming cost V 0 bases and J 4 bases, with 15 bases left between them. Germline CDR1 DFQATT, CDR2 SNEGSKA (reference sequence). The CDR3: CSARDLRGRSTEAFF. CDR3 sequence (DNA): TGCAGTGCTAGAGATCTGAGAGGAAGGAGCACTGAAGCTTTCTTT.

The chain employs TRBV6-1 and TRBJ2-3; TRBD2 matches at 8 bases. CDR3 size: 15 residues. Germline CDR1 MNHNS, CDR2 SASEGT. Unmatched junction bases numbered 5, after V lost 5 bases and J lost 1 base. CDR3 region: CASSWRGARTDTQYF. CDR3 in DNA: TGTGCCAGCAGTTGGCGGGGGGCCCGCACAGATACGCAGTATTTT.

The rearrangement uses TRBV6-2 or TRBV6-3 and TRBJ2-3; TRBD1 aligns across 9 bases. The CDR3 runs to 14 residues. V was clipped by 6 bases and J by 3 bases; unmatched bases: 4. The germline V gene has CDR1 MNHEY and CDR2 SVGEGT. The CDR3 sequence is CASSRDRETDTQYF. In nucleotides, the CDR3 is TGTGCCAGCAGCCGGGACAGGGAGACAGATACGCAGTATTTT.

The V and J genes are TRBV10-2 and TRBJ2-3; weak D call: TRBD1 (5 bases). Germline CDR1 is WSHSY and CDR2 is SAAADI. Trimming pared 7 bases from V and 4 bases from J, leaving 9 bases between. The CDR3 consists of 12 residues. The CDR3 region has the DNA TGCGCCAGCAATAGGGGCGCAGATACGCAGTATTTT. It translates to CASNRGADTQYF.

This chain uses TRBV15 with TRBJ1-1; unclear D gene. The CDR3 has 13 amino acids. The V gene lost 1 base and the J gene lost 5 bases, with 8 bases spanning the gap. Germline V gene lookup returns CDR1 LNHNV and CDR2 YYDKDF (reference sequence). CDR3 residues: CATSRAWATEAFF. CDR3 nucleotide sequence: TGTGCCACCAGCAGAGCCTGGGCGACTGAAGCTTTCTTT.